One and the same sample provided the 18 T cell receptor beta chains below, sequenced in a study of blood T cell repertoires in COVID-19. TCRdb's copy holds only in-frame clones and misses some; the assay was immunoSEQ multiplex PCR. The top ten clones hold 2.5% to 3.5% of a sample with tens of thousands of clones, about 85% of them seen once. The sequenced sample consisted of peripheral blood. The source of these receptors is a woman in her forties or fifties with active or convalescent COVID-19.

CDR3 sequence reads: CASSPRGSNQPQHF. DNA for the CDR3: TGTGCCAGCAGTCCAAGGGGGAGCAATCAGCCCCAGCATTTT. This chain joins TRBV6-6 and TRBJ1-5, with D possibly being TRBD1 (6 bases). Germline lookup yields CDR1 MNHNY and CDR2 SVGAGI (reference sequence). V dropped 5 bases and J dropped 1 base, with 9 bases sitting between them. This CDR3 region has 14 residues.

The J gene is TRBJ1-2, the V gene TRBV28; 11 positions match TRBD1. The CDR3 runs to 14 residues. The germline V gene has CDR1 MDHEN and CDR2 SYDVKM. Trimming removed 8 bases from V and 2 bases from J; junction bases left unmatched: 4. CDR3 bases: TGTGCCAGCTCCGGGACAGGGGGGAACTATGGCTACACCTTC. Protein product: CASSGTGGNYGYTF.

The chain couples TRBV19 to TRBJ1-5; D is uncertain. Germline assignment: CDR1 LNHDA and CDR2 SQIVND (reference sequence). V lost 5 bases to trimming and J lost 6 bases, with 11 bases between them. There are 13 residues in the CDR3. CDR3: CASSEGLSQPQHF. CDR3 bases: TGTGCCAGTAGTGAGGGTCTTAGTCAGCCCCAGCATTTT. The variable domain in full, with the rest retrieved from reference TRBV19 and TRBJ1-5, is DGGITQSPKYLFRKEGQNVTLSCEQNLNHDAMYWYRQDPGQGLRLIYYSQIVNDFQKGDIAEGYSVSREKKESFPLTVTSAQKNPTAFYLCASSEGLSQPQHFGDGTRLSIL.

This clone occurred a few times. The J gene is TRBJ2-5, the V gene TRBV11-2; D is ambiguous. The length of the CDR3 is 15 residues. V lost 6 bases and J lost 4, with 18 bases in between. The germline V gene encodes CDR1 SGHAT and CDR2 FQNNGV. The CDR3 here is CASSRRHPPRETQYF. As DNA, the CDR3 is TGTGCCAGCAGTCGAAGACACCCCCCCCGAGAGACCCAGTACTTC.

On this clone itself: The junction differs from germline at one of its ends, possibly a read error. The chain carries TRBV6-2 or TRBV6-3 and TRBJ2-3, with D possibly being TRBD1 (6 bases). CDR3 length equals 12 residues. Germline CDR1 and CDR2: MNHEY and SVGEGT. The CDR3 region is CASSDFQGRKDF. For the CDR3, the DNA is TGTGCCAGCAGTGACTTTCAGGGGCGCAAGGATTTT.

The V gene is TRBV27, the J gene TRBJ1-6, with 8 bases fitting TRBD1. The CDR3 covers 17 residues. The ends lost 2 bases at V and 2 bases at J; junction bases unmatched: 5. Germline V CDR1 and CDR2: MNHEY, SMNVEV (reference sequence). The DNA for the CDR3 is TGTGCCAGCAGTTTAGACAGGGGCCGAACCTATAATTCACCCCTCCACTTT. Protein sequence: CASSLDRGRTYNSPLHF.

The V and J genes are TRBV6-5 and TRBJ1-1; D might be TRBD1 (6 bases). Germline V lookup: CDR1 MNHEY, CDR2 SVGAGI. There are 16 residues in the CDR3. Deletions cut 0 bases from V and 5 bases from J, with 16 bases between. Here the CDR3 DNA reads TGTGCCAGCAGTTACTCGATAGCAGGGGCGCGGACTGAAGCTTTCTTT. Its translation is CASSYSIAGARTEAFF.

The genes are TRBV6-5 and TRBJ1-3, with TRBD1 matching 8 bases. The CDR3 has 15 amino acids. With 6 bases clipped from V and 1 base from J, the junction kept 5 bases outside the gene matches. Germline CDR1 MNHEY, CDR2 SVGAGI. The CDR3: CASSQGARSGNTIYF. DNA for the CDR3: TGTGCCAGCAGCCAGGGGGCGAGGTCTGGAAACACCATATATTTT.

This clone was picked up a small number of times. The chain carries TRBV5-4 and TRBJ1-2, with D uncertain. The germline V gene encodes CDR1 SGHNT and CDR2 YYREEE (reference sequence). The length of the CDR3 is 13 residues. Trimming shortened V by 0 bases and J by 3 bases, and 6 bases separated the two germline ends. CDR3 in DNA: TGTGCCAGCAGCTTGGGAGGGCACTATGGCTACACCTTC. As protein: CASSLGGHYGYTF.

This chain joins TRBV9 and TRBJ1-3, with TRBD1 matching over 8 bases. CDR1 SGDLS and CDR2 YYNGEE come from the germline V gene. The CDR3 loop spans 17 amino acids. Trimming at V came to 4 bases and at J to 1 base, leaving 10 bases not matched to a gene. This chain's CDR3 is CASSSPSRDRSGNTIYF. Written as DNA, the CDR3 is TGTGCCAGCAGCTCACCTTCCCGGGACAGGTCTGGAAACACCATATATTTT.

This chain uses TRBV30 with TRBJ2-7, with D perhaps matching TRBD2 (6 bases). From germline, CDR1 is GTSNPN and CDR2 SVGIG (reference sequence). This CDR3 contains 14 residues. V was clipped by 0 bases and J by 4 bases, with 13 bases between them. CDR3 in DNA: TGTGCCTGGAGTGTACCGCGGGGATGGTACGAGCAGTACTTC. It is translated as CAWSVPRGWYEQYF.

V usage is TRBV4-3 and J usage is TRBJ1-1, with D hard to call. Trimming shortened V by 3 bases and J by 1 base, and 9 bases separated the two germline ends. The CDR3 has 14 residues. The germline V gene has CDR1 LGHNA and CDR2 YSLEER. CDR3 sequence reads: CASSHGGRNTEAFF. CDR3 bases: TGCGCCAGCAGCCATGGAGGCCGGAACACTGAAGCTTTCTTT.

The CDR3 loop reads CASSLEGQISYEQYF. CDR3 nucleotide sequence: TGTGCCAGCAGCTTGGAGGGACAGATTTCCTACGAGCAGTACTTC. The V gene is TRBV7-9, the J gene TRBJ2-7; weak D call: TRBD1 (7 bases). Between the trimmed V and J ends, which lost 3 bases and 1 base, there was a span of 13 bases. The CDR3 runs to 15 residues. Per the germline V gene, CDR1 is SEHNR and CDR2 is FQNEAQ (reference sequence).

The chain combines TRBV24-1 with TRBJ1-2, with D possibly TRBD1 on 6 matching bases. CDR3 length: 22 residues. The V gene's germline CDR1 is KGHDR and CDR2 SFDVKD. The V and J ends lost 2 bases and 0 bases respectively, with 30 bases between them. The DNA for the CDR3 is TGTGCCACCAGTGATTCGAAGGGGGGGGAGGACAGCAAAAACCAAGCTAACTATGGCTACACCTTC. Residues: CATSDSKGGEDSKNQANYGYTF.

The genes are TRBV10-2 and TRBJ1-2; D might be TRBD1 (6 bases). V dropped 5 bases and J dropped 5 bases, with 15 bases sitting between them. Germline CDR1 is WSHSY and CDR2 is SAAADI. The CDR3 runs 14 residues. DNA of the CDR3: TGCGCCAGCAGTCCGGGACAAGCCCCTTATGGCTACACCTTC. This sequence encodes CASSPGQAPYGYTF.

For the CDR3, the DNA is TGTGCCAGCAGTCGGGACAGGCTAGACACTGAAGCTTTCTTT. Its translation: CASSRDRLDTEAFF. The gene calls are TRBV6-5 and TRBJ1-1; TRBD1 agrees at 8 bases. Looked up from germline, CDR1 is MNHEY and CDR2 is SVGAGI. The CDR3 consists of 14 residues. Losses at the gene ends were 5 bases for V and 3 bases for J; bases not matched to a gene: 5.

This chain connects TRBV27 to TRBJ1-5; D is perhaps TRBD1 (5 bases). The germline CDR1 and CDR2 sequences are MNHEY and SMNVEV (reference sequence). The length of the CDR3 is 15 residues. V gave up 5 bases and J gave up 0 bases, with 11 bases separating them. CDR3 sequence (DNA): TGTGCCAGCAGTGACCGACAGCATAGCAATCAGCCCCAGCATTTT. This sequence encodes CASSDRQHSNQPQHF.

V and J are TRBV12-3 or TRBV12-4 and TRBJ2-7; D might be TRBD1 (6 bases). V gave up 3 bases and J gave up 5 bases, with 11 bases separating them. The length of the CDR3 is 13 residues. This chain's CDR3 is CASSFRGGNEQYF. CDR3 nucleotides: TGTGCCAGCAGTTTCCGAGGGGGAAACGAGCAGTACTTC.